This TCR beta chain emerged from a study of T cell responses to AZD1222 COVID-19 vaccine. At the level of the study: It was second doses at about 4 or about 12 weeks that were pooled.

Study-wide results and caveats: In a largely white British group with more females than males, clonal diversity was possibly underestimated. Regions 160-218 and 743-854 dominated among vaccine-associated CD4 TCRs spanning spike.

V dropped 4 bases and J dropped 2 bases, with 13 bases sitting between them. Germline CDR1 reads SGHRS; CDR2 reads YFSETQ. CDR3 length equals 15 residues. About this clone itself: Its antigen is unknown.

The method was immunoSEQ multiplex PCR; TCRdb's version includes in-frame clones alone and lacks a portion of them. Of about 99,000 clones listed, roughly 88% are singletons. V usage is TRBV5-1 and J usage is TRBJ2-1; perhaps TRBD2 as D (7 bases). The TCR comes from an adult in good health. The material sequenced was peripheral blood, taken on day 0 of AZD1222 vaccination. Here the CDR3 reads CASSLGGATYNEQFF. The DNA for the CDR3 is TGCGCCAGCAGCCTTGGGGGGGCTACCTACAATGAGCAGTTCTTC.